This is a list of T cell receptor beta chains from one sample in a study of cytomegalovirus exposure and HLA in healthy donors. Measured with immunoSEQ multiplex PCR; TCRdb has only the in-frame clones, and not every one. The sample has 150,000 to 200,000 clones; approximately 81% are singletons. The sample taken for sequencing was PBMCs. The receptors were sampled from a woman aged 18-29 years in good health and CMV-seropositive. The conserved cysteine and the conserved F or W are not part of the CDR3 here.

V gene: TRBV5-6
CDR3 protein: ASSTANYGYT

V gene: TRBV5-1
CDR3 protein: ASSLDGLATGELF

V gene: TRBV19
CDR3 protein: ASSVLTGGTYGYT

V gene: TRBV9
CDR3 protein: ASSVAGGHSTDTQY

V gene: TRBV19
CDR3 protein: ASSTGTGNQPQH

V gene: TRBV5-5
CDR3 protein: ASSLGDSSNQPQH

V gene: TRBV5-4
CDR3 protein: ASSQGNTEAF

V gene: TRBV4-3
CDR3 protein: ASSQDRGLDTEAF

V gene: TRBV7-9
CDR3 protein: ASSLVLAGSQY

V gene: TRBV4-1
CDR3 protein: ASSHQLTENYGYT

V gene: TRBV28
CDR3 protein: ASSFPGQYNSPLH

V gene: TRBV15
CDR3 protein: ATSRAPGQGNTGELF

V gene: TRBV6-5
CDR3 protein: ASRKLGTSQPQH

V gene: TRBV7-3
CDR3 protein: ASSAQGMGAVGNTIY

V gene: TRBV6-1
CDR3 protein: ASSRVGEETQY